This TCR beta chain originates from a study of beta chain features in type 1 diabetes. The authors reverse transcribed all of the isolated RNA, so sequencing captured expressed TCRB transcripts. The method was immunoSEQ multiplex PCR; TCRdb's version includes in-frame clones alone and lacks a portion of them. Here the sample spans 150,000 to 190,000 clones, around 10% being singletons. This CDR3 contains 15 residues. J gave up 5 bases and V 4 bases, and 5 bases lay outside the gene matches. Per germline, CDR1 SGHRS and CDR2 YFSETQ. The study's findings and limits: Shortening that was moderate but significant affected the TCRB CDR3s of Type 1 diabetes patients in all four CD4+ subsets.

This clone was counted between two and nine times. Its antigen is not identified. The receptor's source is a man aged 25-45 years with type 1 diabetes. Material: central memory CD4+ T cells from blood. V gene TRBV5-1 combines with J gene TRBJ2-1; 11 nucleotides match TRBD2. As DNA, the CDR3 is TGCGCCAGCAGCGGTCTAGCGGGAGGTAACAATGAGCAGTTCTTC. Translated, it gives CASSGLAGGNNEQFF.